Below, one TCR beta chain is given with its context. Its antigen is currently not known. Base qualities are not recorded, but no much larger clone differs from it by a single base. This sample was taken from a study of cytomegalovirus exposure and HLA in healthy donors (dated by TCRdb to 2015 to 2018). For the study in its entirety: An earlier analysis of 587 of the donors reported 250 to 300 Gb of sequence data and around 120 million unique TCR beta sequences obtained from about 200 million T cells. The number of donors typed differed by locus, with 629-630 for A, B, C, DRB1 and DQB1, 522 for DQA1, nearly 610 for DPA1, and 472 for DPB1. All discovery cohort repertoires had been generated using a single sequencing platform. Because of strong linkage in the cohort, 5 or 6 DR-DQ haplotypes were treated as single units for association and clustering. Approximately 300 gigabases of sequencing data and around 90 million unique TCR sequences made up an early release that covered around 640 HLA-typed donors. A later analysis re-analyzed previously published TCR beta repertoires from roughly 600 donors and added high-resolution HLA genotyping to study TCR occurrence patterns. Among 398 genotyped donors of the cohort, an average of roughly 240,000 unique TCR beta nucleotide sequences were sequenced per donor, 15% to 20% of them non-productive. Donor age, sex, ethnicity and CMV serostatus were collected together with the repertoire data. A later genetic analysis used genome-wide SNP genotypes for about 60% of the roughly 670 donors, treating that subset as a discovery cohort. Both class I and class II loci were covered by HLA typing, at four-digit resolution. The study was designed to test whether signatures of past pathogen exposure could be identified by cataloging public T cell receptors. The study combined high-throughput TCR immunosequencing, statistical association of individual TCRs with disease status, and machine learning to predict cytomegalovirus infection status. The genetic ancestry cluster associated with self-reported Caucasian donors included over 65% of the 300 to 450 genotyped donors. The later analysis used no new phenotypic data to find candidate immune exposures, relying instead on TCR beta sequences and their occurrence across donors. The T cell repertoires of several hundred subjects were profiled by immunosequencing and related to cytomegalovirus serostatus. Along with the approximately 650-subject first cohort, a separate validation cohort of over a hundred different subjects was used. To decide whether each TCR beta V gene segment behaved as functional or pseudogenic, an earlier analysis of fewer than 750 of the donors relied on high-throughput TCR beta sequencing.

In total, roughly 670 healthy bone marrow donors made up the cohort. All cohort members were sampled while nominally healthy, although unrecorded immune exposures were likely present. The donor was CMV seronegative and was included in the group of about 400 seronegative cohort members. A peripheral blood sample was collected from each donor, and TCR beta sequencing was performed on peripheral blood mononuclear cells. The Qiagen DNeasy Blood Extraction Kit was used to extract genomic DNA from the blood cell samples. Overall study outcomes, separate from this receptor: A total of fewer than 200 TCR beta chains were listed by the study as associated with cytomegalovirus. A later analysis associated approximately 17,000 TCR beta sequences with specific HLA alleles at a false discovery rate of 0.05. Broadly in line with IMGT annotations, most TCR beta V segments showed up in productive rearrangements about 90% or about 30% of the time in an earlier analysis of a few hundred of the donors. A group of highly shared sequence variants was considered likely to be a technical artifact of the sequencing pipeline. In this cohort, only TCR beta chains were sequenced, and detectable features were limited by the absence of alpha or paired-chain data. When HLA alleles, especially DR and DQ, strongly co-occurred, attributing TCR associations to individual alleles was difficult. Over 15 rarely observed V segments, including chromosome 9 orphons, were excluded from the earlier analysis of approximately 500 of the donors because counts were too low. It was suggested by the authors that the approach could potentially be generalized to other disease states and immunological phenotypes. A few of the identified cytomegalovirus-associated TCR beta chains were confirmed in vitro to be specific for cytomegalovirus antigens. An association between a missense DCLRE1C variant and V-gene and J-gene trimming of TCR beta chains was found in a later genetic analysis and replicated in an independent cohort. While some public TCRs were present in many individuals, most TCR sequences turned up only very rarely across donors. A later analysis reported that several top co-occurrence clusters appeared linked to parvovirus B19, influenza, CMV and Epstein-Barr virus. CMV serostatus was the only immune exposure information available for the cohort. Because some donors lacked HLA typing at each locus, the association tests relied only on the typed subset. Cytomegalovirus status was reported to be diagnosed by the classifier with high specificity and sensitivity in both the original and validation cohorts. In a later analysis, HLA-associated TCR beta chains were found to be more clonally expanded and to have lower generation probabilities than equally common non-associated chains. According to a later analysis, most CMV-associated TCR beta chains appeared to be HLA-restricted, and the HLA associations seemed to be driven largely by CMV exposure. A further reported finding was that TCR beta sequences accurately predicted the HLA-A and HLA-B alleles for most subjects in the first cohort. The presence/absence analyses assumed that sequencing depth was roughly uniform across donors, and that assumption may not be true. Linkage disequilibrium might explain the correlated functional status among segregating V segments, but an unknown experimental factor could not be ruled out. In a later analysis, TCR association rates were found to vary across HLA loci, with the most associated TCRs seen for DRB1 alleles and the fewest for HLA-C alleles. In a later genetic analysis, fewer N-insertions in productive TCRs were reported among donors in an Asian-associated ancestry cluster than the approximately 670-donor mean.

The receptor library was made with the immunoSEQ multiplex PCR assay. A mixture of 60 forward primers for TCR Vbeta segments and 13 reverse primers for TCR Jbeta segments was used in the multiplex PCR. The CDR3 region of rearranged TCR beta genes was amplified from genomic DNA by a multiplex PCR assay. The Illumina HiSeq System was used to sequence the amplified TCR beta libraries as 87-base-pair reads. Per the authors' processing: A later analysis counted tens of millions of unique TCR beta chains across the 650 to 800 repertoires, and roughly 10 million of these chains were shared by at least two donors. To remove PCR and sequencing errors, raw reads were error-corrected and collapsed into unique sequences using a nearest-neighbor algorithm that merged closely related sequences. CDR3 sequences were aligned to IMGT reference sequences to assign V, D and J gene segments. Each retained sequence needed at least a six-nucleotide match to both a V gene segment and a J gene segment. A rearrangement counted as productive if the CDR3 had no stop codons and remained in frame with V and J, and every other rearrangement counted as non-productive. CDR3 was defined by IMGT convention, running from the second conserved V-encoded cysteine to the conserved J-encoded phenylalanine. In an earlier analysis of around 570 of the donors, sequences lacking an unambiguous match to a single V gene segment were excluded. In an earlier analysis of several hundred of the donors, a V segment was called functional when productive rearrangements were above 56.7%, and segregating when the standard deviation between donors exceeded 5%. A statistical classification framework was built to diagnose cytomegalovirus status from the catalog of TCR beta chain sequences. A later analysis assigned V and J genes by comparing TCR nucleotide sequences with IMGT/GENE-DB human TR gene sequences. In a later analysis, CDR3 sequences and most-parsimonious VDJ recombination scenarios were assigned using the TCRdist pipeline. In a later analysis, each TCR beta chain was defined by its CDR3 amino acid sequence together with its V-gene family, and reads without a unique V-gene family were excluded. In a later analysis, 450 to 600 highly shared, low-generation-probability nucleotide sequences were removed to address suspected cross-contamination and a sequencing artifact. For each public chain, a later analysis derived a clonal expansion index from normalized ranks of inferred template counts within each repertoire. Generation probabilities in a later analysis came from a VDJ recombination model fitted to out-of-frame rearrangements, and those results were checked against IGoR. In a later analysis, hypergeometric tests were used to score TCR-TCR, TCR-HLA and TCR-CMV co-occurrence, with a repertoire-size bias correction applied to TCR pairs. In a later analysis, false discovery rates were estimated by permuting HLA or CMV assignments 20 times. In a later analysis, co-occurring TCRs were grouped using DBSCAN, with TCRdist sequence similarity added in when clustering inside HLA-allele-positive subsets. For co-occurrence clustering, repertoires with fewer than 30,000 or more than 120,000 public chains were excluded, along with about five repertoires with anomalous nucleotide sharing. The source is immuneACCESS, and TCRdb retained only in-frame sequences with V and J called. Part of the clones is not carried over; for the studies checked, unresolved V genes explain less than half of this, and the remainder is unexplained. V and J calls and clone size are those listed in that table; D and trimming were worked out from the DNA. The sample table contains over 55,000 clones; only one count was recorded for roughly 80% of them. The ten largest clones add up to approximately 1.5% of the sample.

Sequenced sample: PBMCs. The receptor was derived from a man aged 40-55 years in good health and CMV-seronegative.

The nucleotide sequence reads as follows: TGCGCCAGCAGCTGGTTACTCGGGGATACGCAGTATTTT. Translated, it gives CASSWLLGDTQYF. The chain couples TRBV5-1 to TRBJ2-3; too little of a D gene remains to name it. The CDR1 and CDR2 encoded by the germline V gene are SGHRS and YFSETQ. The CDR3 measures 13 amino acids from cysteine to phenylalanine. The only DNA kept is the CDR3, 39 bases in frame from the first base. V sheds 3 bases and J sheds 6 bases, leaving 11 bases between their ends.